A single sample gave rise to the 8 T cell receptor beta chains below, sequenced in a study of vaccination and CD4 T cells after COVID-19 (dated by TCRdb to about 2022). Library generation was performed with PCR. Instrument on record: Illumina iSeq 100. DNA from cultured CD4+ T cells underwent TCR sequencing with the Oncomine TCR Beta short-read assay at the Johns Hopkins FTIC core. TCRdb ran its own pipeline on the public reads, namely fastp trimming at Q25 and MiXCR clone calling, and kept in-frame beta chains. Rows with one shared CDR3 protein collapse into an entry with the most common genes and DNA. Across this sample there are about 20,000 distinct CDR3 sequences, with around 46% seen only once. More than 4% of the sample goes to the ten largest clones. In the paper's terms, the treatment or condition label means: approximately 9-day PBMC culture with coronavirus spike peptide pools or control peptides (ViraFEST assay).

No antigen is known for these receptors. Specimen: CD4+ T cells from blood, cultured in vitro, collected before SARS-CoV-2 vaccination. The source of these receptors is a human donor who had recovered from COVID-19.

This clonotype was seen just once. The CDR3 DNA reads as TGTGCCACCAGTGGTAAAAATCCGACAGGCAACACAGATACGCAGTATTTT. This translates into CATSGKNPTGNTDTQYF. The chain employs TRBV24-1 and TRBJ2-3; D may be TRBD1 (6 bases). Germline CDR1 and CDR2: KGHDR and SFDVKD. V dropped 5 bases and J dropped 2 bases, with 19 bases sitting between them. CDR3 length equals 17 residues.

The chain combines TRBV2 with TRBJ2-3; the D gene could be TRBD1 or TRBD2 (6 bases each). V lost 10 bases and J lost 4, with 21 bases in between. Germline loops: CDR1 SNHLY, CDR2 FYNNEI. This CDR3 comprises 15 residues. The CDR3 nucleotides are TGTGCCACCTTTCCGGGGGCTAGCTTTGCAGATACGCAGTATTTT. Its translation: CATFPGASFADTQYF.

There are a few counts of this clonotype. The chain links TRBV7-9 to TRBJ2-5; TRBD2 agrees at 12 bases. The ends lost 3 bases at V and 4 bases at J; junction bases unmatched: 9. CDR1 and CDR2 from the germline V gene are SEHNR and FQNEAQ (reference sequence). This CDR3 is built from 17 residues. The CDR3 sequence: CASSLTSGRAGGETQYF. In DNA, the CDR3 is TGTGCCAGCAGCTTGACTAGCGGGAGAGCAGGCGGAGAGACCCAGTACTTC.

The chain couples TRBV6-1 to TRBJ2-7, with D tentatively TRBD1 (6 bases). Germline V gene lookup returns CDR1 MNHNS and CDR2 SASEGT. The CDR3 is 15 residues long. V was shortened by 4 bases and J by 0 bases, with 13 bases between the two germline ends. This CDR3 reads CASSADRTSSYEQYF. The DNA for the CDR3 is TGTGCCAGCAGTGCCGACAGGACCTCCTCCTACGAGCAGTACTTC.

V is TRBV5-5 and J is TRBJ2-7; 9 bases fit TRBD1. V gave up 4 bases and J gave up 3 bases; unmatched junction bases: 8. The CDR3 spans 15 residues. Germline CDR1 is SGHKS and CDR2 is YYEKEE (reference sequence). CDR3 protein: CASSRLPGQGYEQYF. CDR3 DNA: TGTGCCAGCAGCCGACTACCGGGACAGGGCTACGAGCAGTACTTC.

The chain carries TRBV27 and TRBJ2-7; D might be TRBD1 or TRBD2, each matching 5 bases. The CDR3 loop spans 15 amino acids. Trimming pared 5 bases from V and 6 bases from J, leaving 20 bases between. The germline CDR1 and CDR2 sequences are MNHEY and SMNVEV (reference sequence). CDR3 amino acids: CASSPNWDLWVEQYF. The CDR3 nucleotides are TGTGCCAGCAGTCCAAACTGGGACCTCTGGGTCGAGCAGTACTTC.

This clonotype is a singleton in its sample. J is TRBJ1-1 and V is TRBV6-1, with 8 bases lining up with TRBD1. Germline V gives CDR1 MNHNS, CDR2 SASEGT. There are 12 residues in the CDR3. V lost 6 bases and J lost 6; bases outside the gene matches: 3. The CDR3 here is CASRNRGSEAFF. The CDR3 DNA reads TGTGCCAGCAGAAACAGGGGGTCTGAAGCTTTCTTT.

The V gene is TRBV12-5, the J gene TRBJ2-5; 8 bases align to TRBD2. The CDR3 is 15 residues long. Germline loops: CDR1 LGHNT, CDR2 FRNRAP. V was pared by 6 bases and J by 4 bases, with 10 bases of the junction left unmatched. Here the CDR3 reads CASGPSGRRPETQYF. The CDR3 DNA follows: TGTGCTAGTGGGCCAAGCGGGAGAAGGCCAGAGACCCAGTACTTC.